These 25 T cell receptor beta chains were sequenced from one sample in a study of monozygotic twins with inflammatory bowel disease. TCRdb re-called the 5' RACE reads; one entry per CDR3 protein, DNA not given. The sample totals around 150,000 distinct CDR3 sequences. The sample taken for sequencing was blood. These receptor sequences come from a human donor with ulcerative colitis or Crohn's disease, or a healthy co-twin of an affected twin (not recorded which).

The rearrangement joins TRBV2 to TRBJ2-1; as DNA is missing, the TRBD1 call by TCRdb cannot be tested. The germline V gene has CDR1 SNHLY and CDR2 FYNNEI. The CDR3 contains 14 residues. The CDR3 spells CASSVDRAGNEQFF.

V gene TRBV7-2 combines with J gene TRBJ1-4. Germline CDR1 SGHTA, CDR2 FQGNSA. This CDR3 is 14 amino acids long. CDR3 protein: CASSYNFGLKKLFF.

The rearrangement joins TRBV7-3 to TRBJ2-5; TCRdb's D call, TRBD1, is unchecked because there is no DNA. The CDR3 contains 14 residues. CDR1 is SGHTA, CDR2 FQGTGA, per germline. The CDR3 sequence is CASSLTGQGETQYF.

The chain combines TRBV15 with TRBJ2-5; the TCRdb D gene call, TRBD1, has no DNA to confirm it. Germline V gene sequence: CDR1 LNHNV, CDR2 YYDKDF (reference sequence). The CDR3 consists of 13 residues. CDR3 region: CATSGQIQETQYF.

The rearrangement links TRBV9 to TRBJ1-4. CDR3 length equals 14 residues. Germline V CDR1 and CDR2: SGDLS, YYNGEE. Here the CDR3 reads CASSVSATNEKLFF.

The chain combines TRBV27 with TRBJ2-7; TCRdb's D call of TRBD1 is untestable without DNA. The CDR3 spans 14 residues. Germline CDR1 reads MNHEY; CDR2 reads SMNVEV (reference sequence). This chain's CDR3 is CASSRQGYSYEQYF.

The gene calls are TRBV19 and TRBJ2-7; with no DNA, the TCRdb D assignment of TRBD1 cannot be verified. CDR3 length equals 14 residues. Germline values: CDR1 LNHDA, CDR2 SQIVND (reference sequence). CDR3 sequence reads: CASSTQGAVYEQYF. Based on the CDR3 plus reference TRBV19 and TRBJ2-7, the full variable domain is DGGITQSPKYLFRKEGQNVTLSCEQNLNHDAMYWYRQDPGQGLRLIYYSQIVNDFQKGDIAEGYSVSREKKESFPLTVTSAQKNPTAFYLCASSTQGAVYEQYFGPGTRLTVT.

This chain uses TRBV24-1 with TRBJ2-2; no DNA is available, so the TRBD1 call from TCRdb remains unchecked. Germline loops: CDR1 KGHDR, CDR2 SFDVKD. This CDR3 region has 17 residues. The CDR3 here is CATSDARSETRDGELFF.

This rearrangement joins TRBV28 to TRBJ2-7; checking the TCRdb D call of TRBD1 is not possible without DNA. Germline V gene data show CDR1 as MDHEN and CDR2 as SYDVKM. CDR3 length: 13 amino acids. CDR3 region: CASAGQSLYEQYF.

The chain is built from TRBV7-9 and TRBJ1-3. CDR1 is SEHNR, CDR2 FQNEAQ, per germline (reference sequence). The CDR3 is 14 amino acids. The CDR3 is CASSLGEGLFTIYF.

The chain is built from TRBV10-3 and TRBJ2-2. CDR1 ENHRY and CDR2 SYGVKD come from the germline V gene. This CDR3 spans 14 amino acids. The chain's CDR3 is CAITPSWSTGELFF.

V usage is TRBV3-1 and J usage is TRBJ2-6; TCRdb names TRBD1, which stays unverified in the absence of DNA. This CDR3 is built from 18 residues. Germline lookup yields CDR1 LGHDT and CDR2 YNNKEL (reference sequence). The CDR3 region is CASSHGQGARLGANVLTF.

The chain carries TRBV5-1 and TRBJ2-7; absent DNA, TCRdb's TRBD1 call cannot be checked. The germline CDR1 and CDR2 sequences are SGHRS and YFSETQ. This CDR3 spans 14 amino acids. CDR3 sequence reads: CASRGDRGSYEQYF.

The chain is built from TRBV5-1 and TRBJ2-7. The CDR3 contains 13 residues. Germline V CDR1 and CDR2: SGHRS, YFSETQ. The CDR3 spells CASSNVGAYEQYF.

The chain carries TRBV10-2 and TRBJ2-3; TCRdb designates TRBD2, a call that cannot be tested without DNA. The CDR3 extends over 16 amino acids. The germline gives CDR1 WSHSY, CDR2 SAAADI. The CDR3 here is CASSAPGLAGRDTQYF.

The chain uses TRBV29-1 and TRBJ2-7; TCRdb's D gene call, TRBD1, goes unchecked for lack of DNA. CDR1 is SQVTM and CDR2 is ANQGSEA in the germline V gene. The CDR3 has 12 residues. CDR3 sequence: CSVMTGLYEQYF.

This chain's CDR3 is CSVEIRGKALEQFF. The chain has TRBV29-1 and TRBJ2-1; TCRdb's D gene call, TRBD2, goes unchecked for lack of DNA. There are 14 residues in the CDR3. Germline assignment: CDR1 SQVTM and CDR2 ANQGSEA.

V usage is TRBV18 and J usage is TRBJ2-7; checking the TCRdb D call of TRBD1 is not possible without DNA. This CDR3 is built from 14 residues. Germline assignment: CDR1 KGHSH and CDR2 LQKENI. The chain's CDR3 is CASSPLQGRNEQYF.

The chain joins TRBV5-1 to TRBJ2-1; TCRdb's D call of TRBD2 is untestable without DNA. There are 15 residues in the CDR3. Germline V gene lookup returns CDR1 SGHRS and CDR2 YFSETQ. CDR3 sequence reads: CASRFIADVYNEQFF.

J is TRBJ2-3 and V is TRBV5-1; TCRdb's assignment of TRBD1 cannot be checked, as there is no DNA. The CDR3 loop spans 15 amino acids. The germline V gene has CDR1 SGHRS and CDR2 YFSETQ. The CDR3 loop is CASSPRTHRSDTQYF.

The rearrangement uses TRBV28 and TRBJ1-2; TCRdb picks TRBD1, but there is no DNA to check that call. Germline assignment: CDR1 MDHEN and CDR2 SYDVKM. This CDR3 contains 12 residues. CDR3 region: CASTTEGYGYTF.

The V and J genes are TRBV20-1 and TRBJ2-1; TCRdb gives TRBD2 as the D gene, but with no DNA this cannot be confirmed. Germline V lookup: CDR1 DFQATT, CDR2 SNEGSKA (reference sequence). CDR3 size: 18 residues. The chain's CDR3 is CSASPGLAPSGPYNEQFF.

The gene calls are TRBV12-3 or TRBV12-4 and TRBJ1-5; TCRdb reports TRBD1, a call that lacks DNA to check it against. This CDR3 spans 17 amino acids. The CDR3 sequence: CASSLLGQEYSNQPQHF.

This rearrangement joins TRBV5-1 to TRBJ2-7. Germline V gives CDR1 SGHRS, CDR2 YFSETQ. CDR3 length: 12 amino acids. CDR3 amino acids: CASGVSSYEQYF. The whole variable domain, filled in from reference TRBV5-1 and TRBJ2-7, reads KAGVTQTPRYLIKTRGQQVTLSCSPISGHRSVSWYQQTPGQGLQFLFEYFSETQRNKGNFPGRFSGRQFSNSRSEMNVSTLELGDSALYLCASGVSSYEQYFGPGTRLTVT.

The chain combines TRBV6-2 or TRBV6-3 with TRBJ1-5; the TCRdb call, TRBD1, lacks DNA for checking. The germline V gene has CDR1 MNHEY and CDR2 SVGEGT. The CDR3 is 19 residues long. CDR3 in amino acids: CASSYNRDRGEFSNQPQHF.